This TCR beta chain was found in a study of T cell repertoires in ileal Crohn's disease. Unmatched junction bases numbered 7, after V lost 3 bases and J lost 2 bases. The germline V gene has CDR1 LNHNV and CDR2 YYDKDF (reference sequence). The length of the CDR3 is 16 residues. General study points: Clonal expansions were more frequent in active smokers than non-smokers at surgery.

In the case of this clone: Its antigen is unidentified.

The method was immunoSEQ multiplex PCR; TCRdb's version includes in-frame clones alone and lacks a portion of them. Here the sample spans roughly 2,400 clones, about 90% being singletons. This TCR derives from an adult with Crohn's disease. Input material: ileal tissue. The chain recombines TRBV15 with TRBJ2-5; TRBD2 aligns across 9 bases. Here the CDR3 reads CATSSGLAGIQETQYF. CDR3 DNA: TGTGCCACCAGCAGTGGCCTAGCGGGAATACAAGAGACCCAGTACTTC.